These 5 T cell receptor beta chains originate from one sample sequenced in a study of prognosis after radiotherapy for stage I lung cancer. By two-round multiplex PCR, the TCR beta CDR3 was amplified from genomic DNA. Each TRBV and TRBJ gene had its own primer in the first PCR round. A single record per CDR3 protein comes from TCRdb applying MiXCR to the multiplex PCR reads. The table has 30,000 or so distinct CDR3 sequences, approximately 30% seen once. Source: PBMCs, taken before or after stereotactic body radiation therapy (not recorded which). Source of these receptors: a donor over 45 with non-small cell lung cancer.

There are many counts of this clonotype. The chain carries TRBV4-2 and TRBJ2-7; 11 positions agree with TRBD2. The ends lost 8 bases at V and 5 bases at J; junction bases unmatched: 8. From germline, CDR1 is LGHNA and CDR2 YNFKEQ. There are 14 residues in the CDR3. CDR3 in DNA: TGTGCCAGCGGAACTAGCGGGAGTATCCACGAGCAGTACTTC. Protein product: CASGTSGSIHEQYF.

This chain uses TRBV3-1 with TRBJ2-4; TRBD2 aligns across 10 bases. Germline CDR1 is LGHDT and CDR2 is YNNKEL (reference sequence). Unmatched junction bases numbered 7, after V lost 5 bases and J lost 6 bases. CDR3 size: 15 residues. The DNA of the CDR3 is TGTGCCAGCAGCGAAAGCGGGAGGGGTAGAAACATTCAGTACTTC. Translating it yields CASSESGRGRNIQYF.

DNA for the CDR3: TGCAGTGGCCGGACAGGGTCTGGGCCCCAGCATTTT. It yields the protein CSGRTGSGPQHF. This chain links TRBV20-1 with TRBJ1-5; 8 nucleotides align to TRBD1. Germline assignment: CDR1 DFQATT and CDR2 SNEGSKA (reference sequence). Trimming took 7 bases from V and 9 from J; bases not matched to a gene: 8. This CDR3 contains 12 residues.

This clonotype was seen at least ten times. The chain joins TRBV2 to TRBJ1-5; tentative D call: TRBD1 (5 bases). V gave up 4 bases and J gave up 6 bases, with 13 bases separating them. CDR1 SNHLY and CDR2 FYNNEI come from the germline V gene. There are 14 residues in the CDR3. The CDR3 sequence is CASSGGQGGQPQHF. In DNA, the CDR3 is TGTGCCAGCAGTGGTGGGCAGGGCGGTCAGCCCCAGCATTTT.

This clonotype was detected ten times or more. The chain's CDR3 is CASSVYNRGRPGANVLTF. The CDR3, as DNA: TGTGCCAGCAGCGTATACAACAGGGGGCGGCCTGGGGCCAACGTCCTGACTTTC. V is TRBV9 and J is TRBJ2-6; 9 positions match TRBD1. This CDR3 comprises 18 residues. Looked up from germline, CDR1 is SGDLS and CDR2 is YYNGEE. V lost 1 base and J lost 2; bases outside the gene matches: 7.